These 27 T cell receptor beta chains came from one sample sequenced in a study of shared clonotypes between healthy human individuals. Using immunoSEQ multiplex PCR, the repertoire was profiled, and TCRdb retains in-frame clones only, with some absent. Of about 610,000 clones listed, 95% to 98% are singletons. Sequenced: naive CD4+ T cells sorted from blood. Sample subset: CD45RA+ positively selected. These receptor sequences come from a woman between 25 and 40 years old in good health.

The table lists this clone with a count of one. The chain carries TRBV7-9 and TRBJ2-3, with a possible D match to TRBD1 (5 bases). The CDR3 sequence is 15 residues long. Looked up from germline, CDR1 is SEHNR and CDR2 is FQNEAQ (reference sequence). Trimming left V 3 bases short and J 1 base short, with 11 bases between. The CDR3 protein is CASSFTGSRTDTQYF. The CDR3 region has the DNA TGTGCCAGCAGCTTCACAGGTTCCCGCACAGATACGCAGTATTTT. Using reference TRBV7-9 and TRBJ2-3 for the parts outside the CDR3, the full variable domain is DTGVSQNPRHKITKRGQNVTFRCDPISEHNRLYWYRQTLGQGPEFLTYFQNEAQLEKSRLLSDRFSAERPKGSFSTLEIQRTEQGDSAMYLCASSFTGSRTDTQYFGPGTRLTVL.

In its sample, this clone was seen once. This chain joins TRBV28 and TRBJ2-1; D is possibly TRBD2 (6 bases). The CDR3 spans 16 residues. Germline V gene sequence: CDR1 MDHEN, CDR2 SYDVKM. V shed 2 bases and J shed 0 bases, with 11 bases lying between them. CDR3 sequence: CASSLGDGSSYNEQFF. The CDR3 DNA reads as TGTGCCAGCAGTTTAGGGGACGGGAGCTCCTACAATGAGCAGTTCTTC.

V gene TRBV28 combines with J gene TRBJ1-5; TRBD1 matches 9 bases. The CDR3 length is 14 residues. Trimming at V came to 5 bases and at J to 5 bases, leaving 4 bases not matched to a gene. Germline CDR1 is MDHEN and CDR2 is SYDVKM. CDR3 sequence: CASSLGTGYQPQHF. CDR3 bases: TGTGCCAGCAGTCTTGGGACAGGGTATCAGCCCCAGCATTTT.

The rearrangement uses TRBV5-1 and TRBJ1-1, with TRBD1 as a possible D gene (5 bases). This CDR3 is built from 14 residues. V was clipped by 0 bases and J by 1 base, with 7 bases between them. Germline V CDR1 and CDR2: SGHRS, YFSETQ. In nucleotides, the CDR3 is TGCGCCAGCAGCTTGGCCGGGGCGAACACTGAAGCTTTCTTT. Its translation: CASSLAGANTEAFF.

The V gene is TRBV18, the J gene TRBJ2-7, with TRBD1 matching over 8 bases. The germline V gene encodes CDR1 KGHSH and CDR2 LQKENI. There are 17 residues in the CDR3. V was clipped by 1 base and J by 3 bases; unmatched bases: 11. Here the CDR3 reads CASSPLVRAGGHYEQYF. Written as DNA, the CDR3 is TGTGCCAGCTCACCACTTGTGCGGGCAGGGGGCCACTACGAGCAGTACTTC.

J is TRBJ2-3 and V is TRBV9; 8 positions match TRBD2. Germline V lookup: CDR1 SGDLS, CDR2 YYNGEE. With 6 bases clipped from V and 7 bases from J, the junction kept 10 bases outside the gene matches. The length of the CDR3 is 14 residues. The CDR3 nucleotides read TGTGCCAGCACCAAAGCGGGGGCTTCGCATACGCAGTATTTT. Residues: CASTKAGASHTQYF.

This sequence joins TRBV28 and TRBJ2-7; the D gene is possibly TRBD1 (5 bases). The germline V and J ends were trimmed by 5 bases and 5 bases, with 16 bases remaining between them. CDR1 is MDHEN and CDR2 is SYDVKM in the germline V gene. This CDR3 is 14 amino acids long. The CDR3, as DNA: TGTGCCAGCAGTCGGGTGACAGTCGGTAACGAGCAGTACTTC. It codes for CASSRVTVGNEQYF.

The chain is built from TRBV2 and TRBJ2-7, with D uncertain. CDR1 and CDR2 from the germline V gene are SNHLY and FYNNEI. The CDR3 is made up of 12 amino acids. V was pared by 7 bases and J by 6 bases, with 13 bases between. As DNA, the CDR3 is TGTGCCAGCAATGGGGATCTGAGCGAGCAGTACTTC. It translates to CASNGDLSEQYF.

The chain is built from TRBV6-5 and TRBJ2-3; tentatively, D is TRBD1 (6 bases). The CDR3 runs 14 residues. The germline V gene encodes CDR1 MNHEY and CDR2 SVGAGI. Trimming removed 4 bases from V and 2 bases from J, with 10 bases in between. CDR3 in DNA: TGTGCCAGCAGTTCACAGGGATACACAGATACGCAGTATTTT. Its protein is CASSSQGYTDTQYF.

This rearrangement joins TRBV5-1 to TRBJ2-3; TRBD2 might be the D (6 bases). Deletions cut 6 bases from V and 1 base from J, with 12 bases between. This CDR3 contains 14 residues. CDR1 and CDR2 (germline): SGHRS, YFSETQ. CDR3 nucleotide sequence: TGCGCCAGCACGGGGGAGGCCGGCACAGATACGCAGTATTTT. The encoded protein is CASTGEAGTDTQYF.

The chain has TRBV19 and TRBJ2-3; no definite D call. The germline CDR1 and CDR2 sequences are LNHDA and SQIVND (reference sequence). Trimming took off 10 bases at V and 6 bases at J, with 20 bases between the two ends. The CDR3 is 14 residues long. Written as DNA, the CDR3 is TGTGCCACCCAACCCGGGCTAGTTAGCGATACGCAGTATTTT. This sequence encodes CATQPGLVSDTQYF.

The V gene is TRBV29-1, the J gene TRBJ2-7; a possible D gene is TRBD1 (5 bases). CDR1 and CDR2 from the germline V gene are SQVTM and ANQGSEA. This CDR3 spans 13 amino acids. Trimming shortened V by 4 bases and J by 6 bases, and 16 bases separated the two germline ends. The CDR3 DNA is TGCAGCGTTGTGACAGCGCGTTTGGCCGAGCAGTACTTC. It encodes CSVVTARLAEQYF.

This sequence joins TRBV7-2 and TRBJ1-1, with 9 bases fitting TRBD1. With 5 bases clipped from V and 8 bases from J, the junction kept 6 bases outside the gene matches. The CDR3 is made up of 13 amino acids. Germline V gene lookup returns CDR1 SGHTA and CDR2 FQGNSA. The CDR3 reads CASSAGQGYEAFF. CDR3 nucleotides: TGTGCCAGCAGCGCGGGACAGGGTTACGAAGCTTTCTTT.

The chain recombines TRBV11-2 with TRBJ2-7; 9 nucleotides agree with TRBD1. Trimming at V came to 6 bases and at J to 3 bases, leaving 9 bases not matched to a gene. The CDR3 is made up of 15 amino acids. Per germline, CDR1 SGHAT and CDR2 FQNNGV. CDR3 loop: CASRRPGQGVYEQYF. CDR3 DNA sequence: TGTGCCAGCAGACGGCCGGGACAGGGAGTCTACGAGCAGTACTTC.

This chain joins TRBV18 and TRBJ2-4; 9 bases align to TRBD1. The CDR3 length is 17 residues. Germline CDR1 KGHSH, CDR2 LQKENI. J gave up 2 bases and V 6 bases, and 11 bases lay outside the gene matches. In DNA, the CDR3 is TGTGCCAGCTCCCTTGGGACAGGGCTGTGGACCAAAAACATTCAGTACTTC. Its translation is CASSLGTGLWTKNIQYF. Together with reference TRBV18 and TRBJ2-4, the CDR3 gives the full variable domain: NAGVMQNPRHLVRRRGQEARLRCSPMKGHSHVYWYRQLPEEGLKFMVYLQKENIIDESGMPKERFSAEFPKEGPSILRIQQVVRGDSAAYFCASSLGTGLWTKNIQYFGAGTRLSVL.

This chain joins TRBV7-9 and TRBJ1-1; D gene unclear. Trimming took off 5 bases at V and 2 bases at J, with 12 bases between the two ends. Germline assignment: CDR1 SEHNR and CDR2 FQNEAQ (reference sequence). The CDR3 covers 14 residues. Here the CDR3 reads CASSPGGTNTEAFF. In DNA form, the CDR3 reads TGTGCCAGCAGCCCCGGAGGAACCAACACTGAAGCTTTCTTT.

This chain uses TRBV2 with TRBJ2-1; D perhaps matches TRBD2 (5 bases). V was trimmed by 5 bases and J by 9 bases, leaving 20 bases between them. Germline V lookup: CDR1 SNHLY, CDR2 FYNNEI. This CDR3 comprises 15 residues. The CDR3 DNA reads as TGTGCCAGCAGTAAAACTAGTTTGGGTTGGAGTGAGCAGTTCTTC. This sequence encodes CASSKTSLGWSEQFF.

The rearrangement uses TRBV27 and TRBJ1-4; 10 bases align to TRBD1. The CDR3 is made up of 14 amino acids. V lost 6 bases and J lost 5; bases outside the gene matches: 3. CDR1 MNHEY and CDR2 SMNVEV come from the germline V gene (reference sequence). This CDR3 is CASRRTGGNEKLFF. As DNA, the CDR3 is TGTGCCAGCAGGCGGACAGGGGGAAATGAAAAACTGTTTTTT. Based on the CDR3 plus reference TRBV27 and TRBJ1-4, the full variable domain is EAQVTQNPRYLITVTGKKLTVTCSQNMNHEYMSWYRQDPGLGLRQIYYSMNVEVTDKGDVPEGYKVSRKEKRNFPLILESPSPNQTSLYFCASRRTGGNEKLFFGSGTQLSVL.

This chain connects TRBV5-8 to TRBJ2-2; D gene ambiguous. CDR3 size: 15 residues. V was shortened by 0 bases and J by 5 bases, with 11 bases between the two germline ends. The germline gives CDR1 SGHTS, CDR2 YDEGEE. DNA of the CDR3: TGTGCCAGCAGCTTGGTCGGTTCCGGGACCGGGGAGCTGTTTTTT. Protein: CASSLVGSGTGELFF.

The V gene is TRBV4-1, the J gene TRBJ2-1, with unresolved D. Germline V gene sequence: CDR1 MGHRA, CDR2 YSYEKL. The CDR3 covers 13 residues. V lost 1 base to trimming and J lost 13 bases, with 14 bases between them. CDR3 sequence (DNA): TGCGCCAGCAGCCAAGTTGAAGCTCTTTCTCAGTTCTTC. Protein sequence: CASSQVEALSQFF.

The rearrangement uses TRBV9 and TRBJ2-5; D remains ambiguous. V dropped 0 bases and J dropped 1 base, with 13 bases sitting between them. Germline CDR1 reads SGDLS; CDR2 reads YYNGEE. This CDR3 is built from 16 residues. CDR3: CASSVVGSLFQETQYF. In DNA form, the CDR3 reads TGTGCCAGCAGCGTAGTGGGCAGCCTATTCCAAGAGACCCAGTACTTC.

This clone was recorded only once. The rearrangement links TRBV5-1 to TRBJ2-3; TRBD1 matches at 8 bases. Germline CDR1 SGHRS, CDR2 YFSETQ. This CDR3 has 14 amino acids. J lost 6 bases, V lost 3 bases, and 6 bases had no gene match. The CDR3 loop reads CASSSGGAEDTQYF. DNA for the CDR3: TGCGCCAGCAGCTCAGGGGGCGCAGAGGATACGCAGTATTTT.

The CDR3 region has the DNA TGTGCCAGCAGGCCTACAGGGGGTAGCGAGCAGTACTTC. It specifies CASRPTGGSEQYF. This chain joins TRBV27 and TRBJ2-7; TRBD1 agrees at 8 bases. The CDR3 spans 13 residues. From germline, CDR1 is MNHEY and CDR2 SMNVEV (reference sequence). V was clipped by 6 bases and J by 6 bases; unmatched bases: 7.

The chain employs TRBV28 and TRBJ2-5; a weak D match, TRBD2 (7 bases). The CDR3 consists of 16 residues. Germline CDR1 and CDR2: MDHEN and SYDVKM. Between the trimmed V and J ends, which lost 3 bases and 1 base, there was a span of 15 bases. The CDR3 is CASSLGGRTGQETQYF. DNA for the CDR3: TGTGCCAGCAGTTTGGGGGGGCGAACAGGCCAAGAGACCCAGTACTTC.

The V call is TRBV28, the J call TRBJ1-2; D remains ambiguous. CDR3 length: 10 residues. Germline CDR1 and CDR2: MDHEN and SYDVKM. Trimming cost V 6 bases and J 7 bases, with 6 bases left between them. The CDR3: CASRGGGYTF. The CDR3 DNA follows: TGTGCCAGCAGGGGTGGTGGCTACACCTTC.

The V gene is TRBV28, the J gene TRBJ2-5, with TRBD1 matching 9 bases. This CDR3 has 15 residues. The germline V gene encodes CDR1 MDHEN and CDR2 SYDVKM. With 5 bases clipped from V and 4 bases from J, the junction kept 8 bases outside the gene matches. In nucleotides, the CDR3 is TGTGCCAGCAGTCGCGGACAGGGGATAGCAGAGACCCAGTACTTC. Amino acids: CASSRGQGIAETQYF.

The J gene is TRBJ2-1, the V gene TRBV5-8; D possibly matches TRBD1 or TRBD2 (5 bases each). CDR1 and CDR2 from the germline V gene are SGHTS and YDEGEE. The V and J ends lost 5 bases and 2 bases respectively, with 14 bases between them. CDR3 length: 15 residues. For the CDR3, the DNA is TGTGCCAGCAGGCCCCAGGGACGACCCTACAATGAGCAGTTCTTC. Translated: CASRPQGRPYNEQFF.